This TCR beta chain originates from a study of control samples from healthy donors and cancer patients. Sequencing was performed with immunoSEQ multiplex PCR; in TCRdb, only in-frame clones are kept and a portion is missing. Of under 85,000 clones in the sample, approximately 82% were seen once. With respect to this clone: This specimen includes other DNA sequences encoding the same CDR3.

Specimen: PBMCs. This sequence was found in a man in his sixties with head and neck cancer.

CDR3 sequence: CSAGNNEQFF. The CDR3 coding sequence is TGCAGCGCGGGAAACAATGAGCAGTTCTTC. The chain combines TRBV29-1 with TRBJ2-1, with a weak D call TRBD2 (5 bases). This CDR3 has 10 residues. Trimming shortened V by 7 bases and J by 5 bases, and 6 bases separated the two germline ends. Germline V gene sequence: CDR1 SQVTM, CDR2 ANQGSEA.